The TCR beta chain described here comes from a study of T cell responses to AZD1222 COVID-19 vaccine. Study-wide results and caveats: White British ancestry dominated among donors, who included more females, and clonal diversity was possibly underestimated. Only a handful of individuals given AZD1222 were seropositive at baseline.

A remark on this clone: No antigen is known for it.

Germline CDR1 MNHEY, CDR2 SMNVEV (reference sequence). V dropped 3 bases and J dropped 11; count of bases not matched to a gene: 7. The length of the CDR3 is 13 residues. TCRdb keeps only in-frame clones here, not all; method: immunoSEQ multiplex PCR. The sample yields about 160,000 clones, approximately 90% seen once. The source was peripheral blood, collected on day 0 of MenACWY control vaccination. The V and J genes are TRBV27 and TRBJ1-1; 9 nucleotides line up with TRBD1. This TCR came from an adult in good health. CDR3 in DNA: TGTGCCAGCAGTTTTGGACAGGGGAGACCGGCTTTCTTT. It yields the protein CASSFGQGRPAFF.